The 20 T cell receptor beta chains given below trace back to one sample, sequenced in a study of a mutant IDH1 vaccine in newly diagnosed glioma. Antigens of these TCRs are unknown. Time point noted: week 5, during vaccination. What each vaccine dose contained was 300 ug of mutant IDH1 20-mer peptide, accompanied by topical imiquimod. Data came from immunoSEQ multiplex PCR; TCRdb stores just in-frame clones and leaves some out. Of 56,000 or so clones in the sample, around 78% were seen once. The source material was PBMCs, sampled from a glioma patient whose treatment included an IDH1 peptide vaccine. All receptors come from a woman aged 40 to 49 with glioma.

The V call is TRBV21-1, the J call TRBJ1-1; no check of the table's D call, TRBD1, against the DNA was made. TRBV21-1 is a known pseudogene. The CDR3 spans 15 residues. The CDR3 DNA sequence: TGTGCCAGCAGCAAAAGGGGAGCGGGACAGGGGGTAGCTTTCTTT. It is translated as CASSKRGAGQGVAFF.

The rearrangement joins TRBV7-9 to TRBJ1-4; D gene ambiguous. Trimming left V 5 bases short and J 0 bases short, with 19 bases between. CDR1 is SEHNR and CDR2 is FQNEAQ in the germline V gene (reference sequence). This CDR3 comprises 18 residues. The CDR3 nucleotides read TGTGCCAGCAGCCCTAAGTGGGCTGGGGAAGCAACTAATGAAAAACTGTTTTTT. This encodes CASSPKWAGEATNEKLFF.

This clone appeared a single time. The V and J genes are TRBV5-1 and TRBJ1-2; 11 bases match TRBD1. In germline, CDR1 is SGHRS, CDR2 YFSETQ. Unmatched junction bases numbered 10, after V lost 4 bases and J lost 8 bases. The CDR3 has 15 amino acids. In DNA form, the CDR3 reads TGCGCCAGCAGCGGGGGACAGGGGGTGTACATAGGCTACACCTTC. Translated: CASSGGQGVYIGYTF.

The V call is TRBV5-1, the J call TRBJ2-2, with D maybe TRBD2 (7 bases). Trimming left V 7 bases short and J 5 bases short, with 12 bases between. Germline CDR1 is SGHRS and CDR2 is YFSETQ. This CDR3 is 13 amino acids long. DNA for the CDR3: TGCGCCAGCGGGGGGGCCGGGACCGGGGAGCTGTTTTTT. Translating it yields CASGGAGTGELFF. The variable domain in full, with the rest retrieved from reference TRBV5-1 and TRBJ2-2, is KAGVTQTPRYLIKTRGQQVTLSCSPISGHRSVSWYQQTPGQGLQFLFEYFSETQRNKGNFPGRFSGRQFSNSRSEMNVSTLELGDSALYLCASGGAGTGELFFGEGSRLTVL.

V is TRBV12-5 and J is TRBJ2-3; tentatively, D is TRBD2 (5 bases). With 4 bases removed from V and 4 bases from J, the gap between germline ends came to 18 bases. The germline CDR1 and CDR2 sequences are LGHNT and FRNRAP. The CDR3 is 16 residues long. CDR3 sequence reads: CASGSPRVPKADTQYF. In DNA form, the CDR3 reads TGTGCTAGTGGTTCGCCGAGGGTTCCTAAGGCAGATACGCAGTATTTT.

The chain carries TRBV6-4 and TRBJ1-5; TRBD1 aligns across 8 bases. The germline CDR1 and CDR2 sequences are MRHNA and SNTAGT. This CDR3 has 15 residues. V lost 5 bases, J lost 2 bases, and 5 bases stayed unmatched. DNA for the CDR3: TGTGCCAGCAGTCCGACAGGGGAGGGCAATCAGCCCCAGCATTTT. Translated, it gives CASSPTGEGNQPQHF.

This chain's CDR3 is CASSTPDRKETQYF. In nucleotides, the CDR3 is TGTGCCAGCAGCACTCCGGACAGGAAAGAGACCCAGTACTTC. The rearrangement joins TRBV9 to TRBJ2-5, with 7 bases matching TRBD1. CDR1 SGDLS and CDR2 YYNGEE come from the germline V gene. After removal of 4 bases from V and 3 bases from J, the junction contained 6 bases not matched to a gene. The CDR3 totals 14 residues.

Only a few counts were recorded for this clone. The chain is built from TRBV19 and TRBJ1-3; a weak D match, TRBD1 (5 bases). CDR1 LNHDA and CDR2 SQIVND come from the germline V gene (reference sequence). The CDR3 is made up of 15 amino acids. The germline V and J ends were trimmed by 5 bases and 3 bases, with 14 bases remaining between them. As DNA, the CDR3 is TGTGCCAGTAGTTTGTCCGGGGCCTTTGGAAACACCATATATTTT. Its translation: CASSLSGAFGNTIYF.

This chain joins TRBV7-6 and TRBJ2-1; D gene unclear. With 2 bases removed from V and 8 bases from J, the gap between germline ends came to 4 bases. CDR3 length: 11 amino acids. CDR1 and CDR2 (germline): SGHVS, FNYEAQ. The CDR3 nucleotides read TGTGCCAGCAGCTTACAAGATGAGCAGTTCTTC. Translation gives CASSLQDEQFF.

The J gene is TRBJ2-3, the V gene TRBV5-6, with 9 positions matching TRBD2. This CDR3 has 16 amino acids. Unmatched junction bases numbered 8, after V lost 0 bases and J lost 6 bases. Germline V CDR1 and CDR2: SGHDT, YYEEEE. The DNA for the CDR3 is TGTGCCAGCAGCTTGGAAGGGCGGGGGGGCCTTGATACGCAGTATTTT. It encodes CASSLEGRGGLDTQYF.

This clone has only a few counts. The chain combines TRBV5-6 with TRBJ1-1; D unclear. The V gene's germline CDR1 is SGHDT and CDR2 YYEEEE. Trimming removed 4 bases from V and 0 bases from J, with 10 bases in between. The CDR3 is made up of 14 amino acids. The CDR3, as DNA: TGTGCCAGCAGCCATGGGAGGGTGAACACTGAAGCTTTCTTT. Its protein is CASSHGRVNTEAFF.

The CDR3, as DNA: TGTGCCAGCAGTGAAGTGCGGGGCCAGGGTTACGAGCAGTACTTC. Translating gives CASSEVRGQGYEQYF. This chain uses TRBV25-1 with TRBJ2-7; D may be TRBD2 (6 bases). The CDR3 extends over 15 amino acids. Trimming shortened V by 2 bases and J by 4 bases, and 15 bases separated the two germline ends. CDR1 MGHDK and CDR2 SYGVNS come from the germline V gene.

The chain has TRBV5-1 and TRBJ2-2; D uncertain. Per germline, CDR1 SGHRS and CDR2 YFSETQ. Deletions cut 0 bases from V and 4 bases from J, with 7 bases between. This CDR3 has 14 residues. DNA of the CDR3: TGCGCCAGCAGCTTGGCCGGTTTCACCGGGGAGCTGTTTTTT. Protein product: CASSLAGFTGELFF.

The CDR3: CASSSAGQGVGNTIYF. The CDR3 nucleotides read TGCGCCAGCAGCTCAGCCGGACAGGGGGTTGGAAACACCATATATTTT. The chain is built from TRBV5-1 and TRBJ1-3; 10 bases map to TRBD1. Germline V lookup: CDR1 SGHRS, CDR2 YFSETQ. CDR3 length: 16 residues. V lost 3 bases and J lost 3; bases outside the gene matches: 6.

This rearrangement joins TRBV4-3 to TRBJ2-1; D remains ambiguous. Germline CDR1 and CDR2: LGHNA and YSLEER. Trimming pared 5 bases from V and 12 bases from J, leaving 20 bases between. This CDR3 is 14 amino acids long. CDR3 residues: CASSSRHQEAVQFF. Here the CDR3 DNA reads TGCGCCAGCAGCTCCCGCCACCAAGAGGCTGTGCAGTTCTTC.

The chain has TRBV27 and TRBJ1-3; D may be TRBD1 (5 bases). CDR1 is MNHEY and CDR2 is SMNVEV in the germline V gene (reference sequence). The CDR3 totals 15 residues. V dropped 4 bases and J dropped 4 bases, with 14 bases sitting between them. CDR3 bases: TGTGCCAGCAGTTCATATACCGAGGGGGGAAACACCATATATTTT. Translation: CASSSYTEGGNTIYF.

This chain uses TRBV6-5 with TRBJ1-2; no clear D gene. V was pared by 5 bases and J by 5 bases, with 15 bases between. The CDR3 extends over 14 amino acids. Germline V CDR1 and CDR2: MNHEY, SVGAGI. DNA of the CDR3: TGTGCCAGCAGTCACAGTCGGGGTGGATATGGCTACACCTTC. Amino acids: CASSHSRGGYGYTF.

This clone was seen a few times. The V gene is TRBV2, the J gene TRBJ1-1; D gene unclear. The CDR3 runs to 15 residues. V dropped 6 bases and J dropped 3 bases, with 17 bases sitting between them. CDR1 SNHLY and CDR2 FYNNEI come from the germline V gene. This CDR3 reads CASRVGPGWDTEAFF. Written as DNA, the CDR3 is TGTGCCAGCAGGGTAGGGCCGGGATGGGACACTGAAGCTTTCTTT.

In this sample, this clone turned up a few times. V is TRBV5-6 and J is TRBJ2-7; D not resolved. This CDR3 region has 15 residues. Germline values: CDR1 SGHDT, CDR2 YYEEEE. V lost 3 bases and J lost 7, with 20 bases in between. CDR3 DNA: TGTGCCAGCAGCTCGCCGTTCGGTCCTAATAGGGAGCAGTACTTC. Its protein product is CASSSPFGPNREQYF.

DNA of the CDR3: TGTGCCAGCAGTGAGCAGGTAATGAACACTGAAGCTTTCTTT. Its translation: CASSEQVMNTEAFF. The chain joins TRBV2 to TRBJ1-1; D is undetermined. The germline V gene encodes CDR1 SNHLY and CDR2 FYNNEI. The CDR3 extends over 14 amino acids. V was shortened by 3 bases and J by 0 bases, with 8 bases between the two germline ends.